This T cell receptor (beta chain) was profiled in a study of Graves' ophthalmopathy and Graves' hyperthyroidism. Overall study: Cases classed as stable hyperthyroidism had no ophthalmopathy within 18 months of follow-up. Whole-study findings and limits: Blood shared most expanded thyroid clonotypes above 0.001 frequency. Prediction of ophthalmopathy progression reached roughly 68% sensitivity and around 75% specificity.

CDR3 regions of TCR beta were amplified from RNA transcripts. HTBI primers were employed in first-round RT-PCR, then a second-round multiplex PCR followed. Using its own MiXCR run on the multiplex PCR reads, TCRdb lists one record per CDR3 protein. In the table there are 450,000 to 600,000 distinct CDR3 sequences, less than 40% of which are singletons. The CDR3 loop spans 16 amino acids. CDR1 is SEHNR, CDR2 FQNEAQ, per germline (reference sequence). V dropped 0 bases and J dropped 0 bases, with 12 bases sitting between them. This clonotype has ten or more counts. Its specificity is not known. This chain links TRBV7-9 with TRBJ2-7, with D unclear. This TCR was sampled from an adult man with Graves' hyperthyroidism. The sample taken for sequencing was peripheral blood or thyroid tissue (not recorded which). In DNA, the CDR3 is TGTGCCAGCAGCTTAGCGGGTAGCCCCGCCTCCTACGAGCAGTACTTC. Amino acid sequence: CASSLAGSPASYEQYF. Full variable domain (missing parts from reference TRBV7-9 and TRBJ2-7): DTGVSQNPRHKITKRGQNVTFRCDPISEHNRLYWYRQTLGQGPEFLTYFQNEAQLEKSRLLSDRFSAERPKGSFSTLEIQRTEQGDSAMYLCASSLAGSPASYEQYFGPGTRLTVT.